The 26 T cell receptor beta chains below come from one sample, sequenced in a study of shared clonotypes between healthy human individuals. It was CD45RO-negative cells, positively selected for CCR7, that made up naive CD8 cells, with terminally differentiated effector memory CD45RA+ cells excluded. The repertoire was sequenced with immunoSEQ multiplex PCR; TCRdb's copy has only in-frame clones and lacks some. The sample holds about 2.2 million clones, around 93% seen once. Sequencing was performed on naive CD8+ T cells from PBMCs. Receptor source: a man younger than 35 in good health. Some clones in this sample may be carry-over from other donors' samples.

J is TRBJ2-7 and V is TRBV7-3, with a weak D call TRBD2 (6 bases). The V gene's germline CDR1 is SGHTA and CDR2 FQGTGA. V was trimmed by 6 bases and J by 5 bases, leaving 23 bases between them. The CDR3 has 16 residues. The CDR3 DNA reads TGTGCCAGCAGTTCTGGCCCCGGGACTCCTCGCAACGAGCAGTACTTC. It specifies CASSSGPGTPRNEQYF.

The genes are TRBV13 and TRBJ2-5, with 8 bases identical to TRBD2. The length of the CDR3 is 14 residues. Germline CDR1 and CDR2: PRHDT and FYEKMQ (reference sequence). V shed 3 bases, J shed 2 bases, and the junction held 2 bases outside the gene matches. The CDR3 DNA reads TGTGCCAGCAGCTTGCGCGGGAGGCAAGAGACCCAGTACTTC. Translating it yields CASSLRGRQETQYF.

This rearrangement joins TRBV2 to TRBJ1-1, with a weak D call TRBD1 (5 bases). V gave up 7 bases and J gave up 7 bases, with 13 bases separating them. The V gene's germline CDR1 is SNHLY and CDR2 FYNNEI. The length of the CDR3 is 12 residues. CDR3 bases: TGTGCCAGCACCCAGGGACGAGTTGAAGCTTTCTTT. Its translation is CASTQGRVEAFF.

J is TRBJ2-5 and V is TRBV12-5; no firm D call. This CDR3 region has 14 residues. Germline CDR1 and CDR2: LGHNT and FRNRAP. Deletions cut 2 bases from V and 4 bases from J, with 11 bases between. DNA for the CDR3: TGTGCTAGTGGTTTGTCGGGCTCGGCAGAGACCCAGTACTTC. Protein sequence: CASGLSGSAETQYF.

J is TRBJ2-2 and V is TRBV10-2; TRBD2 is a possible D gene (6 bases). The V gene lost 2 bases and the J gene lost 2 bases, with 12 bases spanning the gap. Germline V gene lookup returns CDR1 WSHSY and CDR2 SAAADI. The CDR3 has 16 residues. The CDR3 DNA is TGCGCCAGCAGTGAGCTTGCGGGGTCTAACACCGGGGAGCTGTTTTTT. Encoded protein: CASSELAGSNTGELFF.

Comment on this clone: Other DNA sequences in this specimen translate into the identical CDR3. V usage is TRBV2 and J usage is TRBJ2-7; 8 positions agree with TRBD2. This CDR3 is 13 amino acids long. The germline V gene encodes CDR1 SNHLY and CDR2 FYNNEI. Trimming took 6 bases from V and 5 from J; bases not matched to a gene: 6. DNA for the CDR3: TGTGCCAGCAGCGAGCGGGAGAGGGACGAGCAGTACTTC. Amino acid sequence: CASSERERDEQYF.

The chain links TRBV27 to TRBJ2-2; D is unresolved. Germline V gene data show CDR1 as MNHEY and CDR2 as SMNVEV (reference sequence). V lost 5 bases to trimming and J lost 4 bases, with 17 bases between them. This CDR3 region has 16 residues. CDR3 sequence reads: CASSPIWAPGTGELFF. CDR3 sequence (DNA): TGTGCCAGCAGTCCCATATGGGCCCCGGGCACCGGGGAGCTGTTTTTT.

The CDR3 protein is CASSLGLGTGAYEQYF. Written as DNA, the CDR3 is TGTGCCAGCAGCTTGGGTCTGGGGACAGGGGCCTACGAGCAGTACTTC. The chain joins TRBV5-5 to TRBJ2-7, with 10 bases matching TRBD1. In germline, CDR1 is SGHKS, CDR2 YYEKEE (reference sequence). The CDR3 length is 16 residues. The ends lost 0 bases at V and 2 bases at J; junction bases unmatched: 5.

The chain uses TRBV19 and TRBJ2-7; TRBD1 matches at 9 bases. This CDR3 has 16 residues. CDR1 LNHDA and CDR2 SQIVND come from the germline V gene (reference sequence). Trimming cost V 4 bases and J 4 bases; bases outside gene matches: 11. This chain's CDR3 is CASSTGTGRTHYEQYF. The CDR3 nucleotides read TGTGCCAGTAGTACTGGGACAGGGAGGACCCATTACGAGCAGTACTTC. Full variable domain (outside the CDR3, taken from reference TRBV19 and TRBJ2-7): DGGITQSPKYLFRKEGQNVTLSCEQNLNHDAMYWYRQDPGQGLRLIYYSQIVNDFQKGDIAEGYSVSREKKESFPLTVTSAQKNPTAFYLCASSTGTGRTHYEQYFGPGTRLTVT.

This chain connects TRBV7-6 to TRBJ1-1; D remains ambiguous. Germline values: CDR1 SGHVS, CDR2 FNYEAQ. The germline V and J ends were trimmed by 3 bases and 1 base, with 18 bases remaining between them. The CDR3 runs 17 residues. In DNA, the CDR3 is TGTGCCAGCAGCTTGTCTACTCCGACACCTCAGAACACTGAAGCTTTCTTT. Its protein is CASSLSTPTPQNTEAFF.

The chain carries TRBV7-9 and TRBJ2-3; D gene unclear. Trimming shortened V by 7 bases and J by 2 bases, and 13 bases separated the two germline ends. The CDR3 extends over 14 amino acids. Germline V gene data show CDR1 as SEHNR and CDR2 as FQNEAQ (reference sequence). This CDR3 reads CASKGGGFTDTQYF. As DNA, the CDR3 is TGTGCCAGCAAAGGCGGCGGATTCACAGATACGCAGTATTTT. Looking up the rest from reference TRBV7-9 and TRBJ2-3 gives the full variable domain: DTGVSQNPRHKITKRGQNVTFRCDPISEHNRLYWYRQTLGQGPEFLTYFQNEAQLEKSRLLSDRFSAERPKGSFSTLEIQRTEQGDSAMYLCASKGGGFTDTQYFGPGTRLTVL.

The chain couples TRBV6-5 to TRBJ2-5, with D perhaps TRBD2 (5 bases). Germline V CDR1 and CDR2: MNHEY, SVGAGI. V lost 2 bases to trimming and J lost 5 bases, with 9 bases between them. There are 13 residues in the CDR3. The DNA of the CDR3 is TGTGCCAGCAGTTACACGGGAACGGAGACCCAGTACTTC. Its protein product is CASSYTGTETQYF.

For the CDR3, the DNA is TGTGCCAGCAGCTTAGGTCCGGGGTCGAACACTGAAGCTTTCTTT. Translation gives CASSLGPGSNTEAFF. The chain links TRBV11-2 to TRBJ1-1; no reliable D call. The CDR3 runs 15 residues. V shed 1 base and J shed 1 base, with 10 bases lying between them. Germline V gene lookup returns CDR1 SGHAT and CDR2 FQNNGV.

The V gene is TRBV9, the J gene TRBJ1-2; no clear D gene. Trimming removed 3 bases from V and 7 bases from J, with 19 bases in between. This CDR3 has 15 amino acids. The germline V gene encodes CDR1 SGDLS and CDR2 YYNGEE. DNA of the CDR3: TGTGCCAGCAGCGACTCACCCCGGGGTATAGGTGGCTACACCTTC. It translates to CASSDSPRGIGGYTF. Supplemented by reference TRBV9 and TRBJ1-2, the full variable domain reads DSGVTQTPKHLITATGQRVTLRCSPRSGDLSVYWYQQSLDQGLQFLIQYYNGEERAKGNILERFSAQQFPDLHSELNLSSLELGDSALYFCASSDSPRGIGGYTFGSGTRLTVV.

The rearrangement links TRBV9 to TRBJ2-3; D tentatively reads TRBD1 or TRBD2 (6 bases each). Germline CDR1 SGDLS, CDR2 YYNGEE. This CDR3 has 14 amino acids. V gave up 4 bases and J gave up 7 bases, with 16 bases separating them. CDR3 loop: CASSTLRGDYTQYF. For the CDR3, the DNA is TGTGCCAGCAGCACCCTAAGGGGGGACTATACGCAGTATTTT.

This CDR3 is CASSQGLAVWETQYF. In DNA form, the CDR3 reads TGTGCCAGCAGCCAAGGTCTAGCAGTATGGGAGACCCAGTACTTC. V usage is TRBV14 and J usage is TRBJ2-5; perhaps TRBD2 as D (5 bases). V lost 1 base and J lost 5, with 14 bases in between. The CDR3 has 15 residues. Per the germline V gene, CDR1 is SGHDN and CDR2 is FVKESK.

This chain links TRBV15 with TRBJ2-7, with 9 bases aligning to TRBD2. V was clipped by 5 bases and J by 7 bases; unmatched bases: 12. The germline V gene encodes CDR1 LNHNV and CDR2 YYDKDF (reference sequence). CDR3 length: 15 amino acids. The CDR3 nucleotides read TGTGCCACCAGCGTCTCGAGGGCTAGCGGGATTGAGCAGTACTTC. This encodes CATSVSRASGIEQYF.

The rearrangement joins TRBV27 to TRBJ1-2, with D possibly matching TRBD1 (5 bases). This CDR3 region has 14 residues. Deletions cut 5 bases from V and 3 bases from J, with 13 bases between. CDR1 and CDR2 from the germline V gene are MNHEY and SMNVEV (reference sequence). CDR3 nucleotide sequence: TGTGCCAGCAGTCCCCGGGGGTGGGACTATGGCTACACCTTC. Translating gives CASSPRGWDYGYTF.

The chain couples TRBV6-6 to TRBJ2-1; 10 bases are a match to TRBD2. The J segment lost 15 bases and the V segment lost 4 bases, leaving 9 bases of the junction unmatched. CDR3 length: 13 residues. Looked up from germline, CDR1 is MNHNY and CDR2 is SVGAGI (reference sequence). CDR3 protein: CASSSARTSGSFF. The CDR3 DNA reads TGTGCCAGCAGTTCGGCTCGGACTAGCGGTTCGTTCTTC.

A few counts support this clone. The CDR3 spells CASSPDREDGELFF. DNA of the CDR3: TGCGCCAGCAGCCCGGACAGGGAAGACGGGGAGCTGTTTTTT. J is TRBJ2-2 and V is TRBV4-3, with TRBD1 matching over 8 bases. Germline CDR1 is LGHNA and CDR2 is YSLEER. The V gene end was trimmed by 4 bases and the J gene end by 7 bases; junction bases not matched to a gene: 5. The CDR3 runs to 14 residues.

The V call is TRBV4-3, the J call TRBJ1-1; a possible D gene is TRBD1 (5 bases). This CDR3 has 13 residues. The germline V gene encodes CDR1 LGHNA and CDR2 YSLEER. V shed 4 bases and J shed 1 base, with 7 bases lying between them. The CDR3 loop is CASSLTGNTEAFF. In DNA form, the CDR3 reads TGCGCCAGCAGCCTCACAGGGAACACTGAAGCTTTCTTT.

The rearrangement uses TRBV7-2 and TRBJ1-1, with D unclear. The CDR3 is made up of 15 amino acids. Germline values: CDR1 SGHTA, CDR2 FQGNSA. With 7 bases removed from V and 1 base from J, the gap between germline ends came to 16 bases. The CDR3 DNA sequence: TGTGCCAGCATTACCGGGCCATACTCGAACACTGAAGCTTTCTTT. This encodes CASITGPYSNTEAFF.

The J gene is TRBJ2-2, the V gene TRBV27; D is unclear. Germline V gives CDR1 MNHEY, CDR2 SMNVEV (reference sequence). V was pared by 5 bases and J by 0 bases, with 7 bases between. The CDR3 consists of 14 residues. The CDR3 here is CASSGLSNTGELFF. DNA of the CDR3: TGTGCCAGCAGTGGTCTCTCGAACACCGGGGAGCTGTTTTTT.

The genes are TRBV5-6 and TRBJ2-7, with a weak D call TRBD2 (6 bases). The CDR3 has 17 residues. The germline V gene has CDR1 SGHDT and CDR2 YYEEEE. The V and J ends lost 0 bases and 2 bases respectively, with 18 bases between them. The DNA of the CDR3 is TGTGCCAGCAGCTTGGCGGGGTTAGTCGGGAGCCCCTACGAGCAGTACTTC. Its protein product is CASSLAGLVGSPYEQYF.

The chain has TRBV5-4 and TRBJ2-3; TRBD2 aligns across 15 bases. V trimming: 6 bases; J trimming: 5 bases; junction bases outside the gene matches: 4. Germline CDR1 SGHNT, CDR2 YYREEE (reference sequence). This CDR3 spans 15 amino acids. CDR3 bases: TGTGCCAGCACCGGACTAGCGGGAGGGGGAGATACGCAGTATTTT. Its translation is CASTGLAGGGDTQYF.

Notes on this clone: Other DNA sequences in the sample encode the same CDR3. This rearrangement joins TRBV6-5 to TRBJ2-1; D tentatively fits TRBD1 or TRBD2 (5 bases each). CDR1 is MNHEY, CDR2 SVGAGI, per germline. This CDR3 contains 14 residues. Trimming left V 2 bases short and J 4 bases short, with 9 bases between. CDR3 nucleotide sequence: TGTGCCAGCAGTTACGGGACGCCGTACAATGAGCAGTTCTTC. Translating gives CASSYGTPYNEQFF.